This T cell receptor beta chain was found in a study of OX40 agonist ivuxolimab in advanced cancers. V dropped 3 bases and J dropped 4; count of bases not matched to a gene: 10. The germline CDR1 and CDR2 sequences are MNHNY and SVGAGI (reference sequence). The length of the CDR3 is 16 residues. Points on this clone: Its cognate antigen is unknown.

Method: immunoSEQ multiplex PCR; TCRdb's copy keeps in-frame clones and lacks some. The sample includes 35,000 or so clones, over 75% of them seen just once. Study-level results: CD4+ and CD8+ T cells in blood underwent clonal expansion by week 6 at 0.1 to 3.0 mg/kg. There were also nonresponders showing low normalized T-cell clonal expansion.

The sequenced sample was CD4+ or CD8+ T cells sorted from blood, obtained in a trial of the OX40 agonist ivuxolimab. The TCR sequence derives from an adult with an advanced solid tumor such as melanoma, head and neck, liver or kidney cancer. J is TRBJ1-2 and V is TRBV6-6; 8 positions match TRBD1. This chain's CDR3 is CASSYSRQGRAYGYTF. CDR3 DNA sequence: TGTGCCAGCAGTTATTCGAGACAGGGGAGAGCCTATGGCTACACCTTC.